This T cell receptor (beta chain) was recovered during a study of blood T cell repertoires in COVID-19. Looking at the study overall: Nucleic acid was either cDNA or gDNA, and it came from T cells, B-cell-depleted T cells, or PBMCs.

CDR3 length: 12 residues. V shed 4 bases and J shed 5 bases, with 12 bases lying between them. CDR1 GTSNPN and CDR2 SVGIG come from the germline V gene (reference sequence). TCRdb keeps only in-frame clones here, not all; method: immunoSEQ multiplex PCR. This sample has more than 80,000 clones, with 84% found just once. This chain links TRBV30 with TRBJ2-7; D possibly corresponds to TRBD2 (5 bases). The specimen sequenced was peripheral blood. The clonotype originates from a woman aged 55-70 years with acute or convalescent COVID-19. Written as DNA, the CDR3 is TGTGCCTGGATGCCGGGAATCAACGAGCAGTACTTC. This codes for CAWMPGINEQYF.